The clone carrying this T cell receptor (beta chain) was detected only once. The antigen is unknown. Noted time point: 2014-2015 season, 7 days after vaccination. Community-dwelling subjects without influenza vaccination in the prior 6 months were enrolled. V dropped 7 bases and J dropped 4 bases, with 11 bases sitting between them. The CDR3 has 13 amino acids. Germline values: CDR1 WSHSY, CDR2 SAAADI. The source of the sample is a study of follicular helper T cells after annual influenza vaccination. Study conclusions and caveats: Successive annual vaccinations recalled a recurrent oligoclonal ICOS+CD38+ cTfh response with influenza-specific clonotypes.

TCRB was sequenced at Survey level resolution. Measured with immunoSEQ multiplex PCR; TCRdb has only the in-frame clones, and not every one. Of 4,200 or so clones in the sample, roughly 87% were seen once. V gene TRBV10-2 combines with J gene TRBJ1-5; no definite D call. The receptor was isolated from an adult who received the influenza vaccine. The sample here was CXCR5- memory CD4+ T cells sorted from blood, taken 7 days after influenza vaccination. The CDR3 region is CASKGPGNQPQHF. CDR3 DNA: TGCGCCAGCAAAGGACCTGGGAATCAGCCCCAGCATTTT.